The present entry profiles one TCR beta chain with its context. Its antigen is unidentified. Germline CDR1 reads DFQATT; CDR2 reads SNEGSKA (reference sequence). V lost 0 bases to trimming and J lost 6 bases, with 16 bases between them. The CDR3 extends over 15 amino acids. This record belongs to a study of identical twins. TCRdb ran MiXCR on the 5' RACE reads and lists one entry per CDR3 protein. The sample includes some 690,000 distinct CDR3 sequences, approximately 22% seen only once; the top ten take 4% to 5.5%. Whole-study results and caveats: An excess of low generation probability was shown by twin-shared out-of-frame alpha sequences. A lower insertion count was a feature of abundant cord blood beta clonotypes, with no such feature in memory repertoires. Partly confounded zero-insertion analyses could result from invariant MAIT and iNKT cells. Twin pairs had excess sharing that was weaker in beta out-of-frame sequences.

The same specimen was also included in a second study, on T cells expressing NK-cell markers.

The chain joins TRBV20-1 to TRBJ2-3, with D possibly TRBD2 on 5 matching bases. This receptor was identified in a woman between 18 and 29 years old in good health. Sample: PBMCs. CDR3 in DNA: TGCAGTGCTAGAGATCGAACTAGTGGGCGGGATACGCAGTATTTT. Residues: CSARDRTSGRDTQYF.